The clone carrying this TCR beta chain was observed at least ten times. PCR was performed using 60 Vbeta and 13 Jbeta primers. Sequencing used immunoSEQ multiplex PCR; TCRdb keeps in-frame clones, though not all of them. The sample lists 150,000 to 200,000 clones, 80% to 85% occurring once. The sample comes from a study of cytomegalovirus exposure and HLA in healthy donors. Germline V CDR1 and CDR2: MDHEN, SYDVKM. This CDR3 is built from 11 residues. V lost 10 bases and J lost 6, with 10 bases in between. This sequence originates from a woman between 50 and 59 years old in good health and CMV-seropositive. The specimen was PBMCs. This chain uses TRBV28 with TRBJ1-5; D gene unclear. This CDR3 is CAIGKSQPQHF. DNA for the CDR3: TGTGCCATCGGGAAAAGTCAGCCCCAGCATTTT.